This TCR beta chain was obtained from a study of T cell changes during pregnancy in multiple sclerosis. TCRdb's table, derived via immunoSEQ multiplex PCR, lists solely in-frame clones and lacks some. The table lists under 80,000 clones, around nine tenths of them singletons. The sequences come from CD4+ T cells from peripheral blood mononuclear cells, collected in the second trimester of pregnancy. The TCR comes from a female donor with multiple sclerosis, enrolled in a pregnancy study.

For the CDR3, the DNA is TGTGCCAGCTCGCTTCGTGACAGCGCCGAATCTGGAAACACCATATATTTT. It is translated as CASSLRDSAESGNTIYF. The V and J genes are TRBV18 and TRBJ1-3, with a weak D call TRBD1 (5 bases). This CDR3 has 17 residues. Germline loops: CDR1 KGHSH, CDR2 LQKENI. Trimming removed 6 bases at V and 1 base at J, with 19 bases between. Looking up the rest from reference TRBV18 and TRBJ1-3 gives the full variable domain: NAGVMQNPRHLVRRRGQEARLRCSPMKGHSHVYWYRQLPEEGLKFMVYLQKENIIDESGMPKERFSAEFPKEGPSILRIQQVVRGDSAAYFCASSLRDSAESGNTIYFGEGSWLTVV.